Presented here are 21 T cell receptor beta chains from one specimen sequenced in a study of blood T cell repertoires in COVID-19 (dated by TCRdb to 2018 to 2021). The library was generated by the immunoSEQ multiplex PCR assay. Imported from immuneACCESS, the table was reduced by TCRdb to in-frame sequences with V and J called. These copies leave out some clones; in studies compared against another copy, an unresolved V gene accounts for under half, and the cause of the remainder is not known. The sample table lists around 200,000 clones, around nine tenths of them with a count of one. Approximately 4% of the sample is taken by the ten largest. Specimen: peripheral blood. The receptors come from a man aged 18 to 29 with active or convalescent COVID-19.

The V and J genes are TRBV24-1 and TRBJ2-7; 9 positions match TRBD1. V shed 3 bases and J 5 bases; nucleotides not matched to a gene: 10. The CDR3 is made up of 16 amino acids. Germline CDR1 and CDR2: KGHDR and SFDVKD. CDR3 in DNA: TGTGCCACCAGTGATATACCGGGACAGGGTCCCCACGAGCAGTACTTC. It is translated as CATSDIPGQGPHEQYF.

The chain has TRBV3-1 (or the pseudogene TRBV3-2) and TRBJ1-2, with a possible D match to TRBD1 (5 bases). The V and J ends lost 0 bases and 8 bases respectively, with 13 bases between them. Germline-derived CDR1 and CDR2 are LGHDT and YNNKEL (reference sequence). The CDR3 runs 14 residues. Here the CDR3 reads CASSQDPRAEGYTF. The DNA for the CDR3 is TGTGCCAGCAGCCAAGATCCCAGGGCGGAAGGCTACACCTTC.

The V gene is TRBV28, the J gene TRBJ1-5; D not resolved. Germline CDR1 is MDHEN and CDR2 is SYDVKM. CDR3 length: 13 residues. Trimming stripped 6 bases from V and 9 bases from J, with 15 bases between. CDR3 DNA sequence: TGTGCCAGCAGGTTGACCGCCGGCGGGCCCCAGCATTTT. Translating it yields CASRLTAGGPQHF.

The CDR3 loop is CASSGTGFITSPQHF. CDR3 in DNA: TGTGCCAGCAGCGGGACAGGGTTTATCACTTCGCCCCAGCATTTT. This chain uses TRBV5-8 with TRBJ1-5; 9 nucleotides line up with TRBD1. Germline lookup yields CDR1 SGHTS and CDR2 YDEGEE. This CDR3 has 15 residues. V shed 4 bases and J 9 bases; nucleotides not matched to a gene: 11. The whole variable domain, filled in from reference TRBV5-8 and TRBJ1-5, reads EAGVTQSPTHLIKTRGQQATLRCSPISGHTSVYWYQQALGLGLQFLLWYDEGEERNRGNFPPRFSGRQFPNYSSELNVNALELEDSALYLCASSGTGFITSPQHFGDGTRLSIL.

This rearrangement joins TRBV7-9 to TRBJ1-1; D ambiguous. Germline V lookup: CDR1 SEHNR, CDR2 FQNEAQ (reference sequence). V lost 1 base and J lost 4, with 4 bases in between. This CDR3 spans 12 amino acids. The CDR3, as DNA: TGTGCCAGCAGCTTAGATAGCACTGAAGCTTTCTTT. Encoded protein: CASSLDSTEAFF.

The rearrangement uses TRBV24-1 and TRBJ2-7; tentative D call: TRBD2 (6 bases). The germline gives CDR1 KGHDR, CDR2 SFDVKD. V lost 2 bases and J 1 base, leaving 11 bases between the germline ends. The CDR3 contains 15 residues. The CDR3 spells CATSDWDWRSYEQYV. The CDR3 DNA is TGTGCCACCAGTGATTGGGACTGGAGATCCTACGAGCAGTACGTC.

This clone has just one count. The CDR3 DNA is TGTGCCACCAGTGACCCTACGGGTCTCAACCCCTACGAGCAGTACTTC. Protein: CATSDPTGLNPYEQYF. The chain employs TRBV24-1 and TRBJ2-7; D remains unclear. Per the germline V gene, CDR1 is KGHDR and CDR2 is SFDVKD. The CDR3 totals 16 residues. The ends were cut back, 4 bases at V and 2 bases at J, with 17 bases in the middle.

The V and J genes are TRBV30 and TRBJ1-5, with D maybe TRBD1 (6 bases). V was pared by 3 bases and J by 3 bases, with 15 bases between. Germline CDR1 and CDR2: GTSNPN and SVGIG (reference sequence). The CDR3 is 15 residues long. CDR3 nucleotide sequence: TGTGCCTGGAGACCACAGGGAGGGTTCAATCAGCCCCAGCATTTT. It encodes CAWRPQGGFNQPQHF.

The CDR3: CASSQEDGGGEPQHF. Here the CDR3 DNA reads TGTGCCAGCAGCCAAGAGGACGGGGGAGGGGAGCCCCAGCATTTT. The V gene is TRBV4-2, the J gene TRBJ1-5, with TRBD1 as a possible D gene (5 bases). Per germline, CDR1 LGHNA and CDR2 YNFKEQ. Deletions cut 0 bases from V and 8 bases from J, with 14 bases between. CDR3 length: 15 amino acids.

The chain joins TRBV10-3 to TRBJ2-2, with D possibly being TRBD1 (6 bases). Trimming took 3 bases from V and 2 from J, leaving 13 bases between them. CDR1 ENHRY and CDR2 SYGVKD come from the germline V gene. This CDR3 is 16 amino acids long. The CDR3 DNA reads TGTGCCATCAGTGATCCTCAGGGGACCAACACCGGGGAGCTGTTTTTT. Translation: CAISDPQGTNTGELFF.

The V and J genes are TRBV5-6 and TRBJ1-5; tentative D call: TRBD1 (6 bases). The CDR3 length is 17 residues. Trimming cost V 3 bases and J 2 bases, with 18 bases left between them. Germline V gene sequence: CDR1 SGHDT, CDR2 YYEEEE. For the CDR3, the DNA is TGTGCCAGCAGCTATGGCGCAGGGGATGCGGGCAATCAGCCCCAGCATTTT. This translates into CASSYGAGDAGNQPQHF.

This chain connects TRBV4-2 to TRBJ2-7; 15 positions match TRBD2. The length of the CDR3 is 17 residues. J gave up 4 bases and V 2 bases, and 6 bases lay outside the gene matches. Germline CDR1 reads LGHNA; CDR2 reads YNFKEQ. The CDR3 DNA is TGTGCCAGCAGCCAATCGCTGGGACTAGCGGGGGGATACGAGCAGTACTTC. Its protein is CASSQSLGLAGGYEQYF.

This clone was observed a handful of times. The gene calls are TRBV27 and TRBJ1-6, with 10 bases identical to TRBD1. CDR1 and CDR2 from the germline V gene are MNHEY and SMNVEV (reference sequence). The CDR3 extends over 17 amino acids. The ends lost 4 bases at V and 10 bases at J; junction bases unmatched: 13. The CDR3 bases are TGTGCCAGCAGTTCGACCGGGACAGGGGAAGTATACTCACCCCTCCACTTT. This encodes CASSSTGTGEVYSPLHF.

The chain employs TRBV4-1 and TRBJ1-2; D unresolved. Per the germline V gene, CDR1 is MGHRA and CDR2 is YSYEKL. The CDR3 runs to 15 residues. The V gene lost 1 base and the J gene lost 0 bases, with 9 bases spanning the gap. CDR3 protein: CASSQATQANYGYTF. For the CDR3, the DNA is TGCGCCAGCAGCCAAGCTACCCAGGCTAACTATGGCTACACCTTC.

The chain couples TRBV5-1 to TRBJ2-2; D gene uncertain. Germline values: CDR1 SGHRS, CDR2 YFSETQ. The germline V and J ends were trimmed by 4 bases and 4 bases, with 8 bases remaining between them. This CDR3 spans 13 amino acids. CDR3 nucleotides: TGCGCCAGCAGCCTATTGCCCACCGGGGAGCTGTTTTTT. Its protein is CASSLLPTGELFF. Full variable domain (outside the CDR3, taken from reference TRBV5-1 and TRBJ2-2): KAGVTQTPRYLIKTRGQQVTLSCSPISGHRSVSWYQQTPGQGLQFLFEYFSETQRNKGNFPGRFSGRQFSNSRSEMNVSTLELGDSALYLCASSLLPTGELFFGEGSRLTVL.

CDR3 nucleotide sequence: TGTGCCAGCAGCCCACGGACAGGGTACCAACAGGCTTTCTTT. As protein: CASSPRTGYQQAFF. The V call is TRBV5-4, the J call TRBJ1-1; 8 bases line up with TRBD1. Trimming at V came to 4 bases and at J to 11 bases, leaving 13 bases not matched to a gene. Germline CDR1 and CDR2: SGHNT and YYREEE (reference sequence). There are 14 residues in the CDR3.

The table lists this clone with a few counts. The genes are TRBV11-2 and TRBJ1-2; no clear D gene. The CDR3 has 13 amino acids. The germline V gene encodes CDR1 SGHAT and CDR2 FQNNGV. Trimming shortened V by 3 bases and J by 3 bases, and 8 bases separated the two germline ends. CDR3 residues: CASSFVADYGYTF. DNA for the CDR3: TGTGCCAGCAGCTTCGTTGCAGACTATGGCTACACCTTC.

The chain is built from TRBV24-1 and TRBJ2-5; 14 nucleotides match TRBD2. The CDR3 totals 16 residues. The germline V gene encodes CDR1 KGHDR and CDR2 SFDVKD. Trimming took 4 bases from V and 8 from J; bases not matched to a gene: 8. CDR3 nucleotide sequence: TGTGCCACCAGTGAATCCGGGACTAGCGGGAGTCTAACCCAGTACTTC. Its translation is CATSESGTSGSLTQYF.

This clone has a single count. V gene TRBV12-5 combines with J gene TRBJ1-1, with TRBD1 matching 7 bases. V was clipped by 2 bases and J by 4 bases; unmatched bases: 10. The germline CDR1 and CDR2 sequences are LGHNT and FRNRAP. CDR3 length equals 16 residues. CDR3 loop: CASGLMLQGIGTEAFF. CDR3 DNA sequence: TGTGCTAGTGGTTTGATGCTACAGGGGATTGGCACTGAAGCTTTCTTT.

The chain recombines TRBV19 with TRBJ1-5; D gene unclear. The CDR3 has 15 residues. The germline CDR1 and CDR2 sequences are LNHDA and SQIVND (reference sequence). V lost 1 base and J lost 3, with 10 bases in between. The CDR3 spells CASSIGGGTNQPQHF. The CDR3 DNA is TGTGCCAGTAGTATAGGCGGCGGTACCAATCAGCCCCAGCATTTT.

The rearrangement uses TRBV6-5 and TRBJ1-1, with TRBD1 matching 7 bases. Unmatched junction bases numbered 4, after V lost 3 bases and J lost 0 bases. CDR3 size: 15 residues. The germline V gene has CDR1 MNHEY and CDR2 SVGAGI. CDR3 DNA: TGTGCCAGCAGTTATCAGACAGGGATGAACACTGAAGCTTTCTTT. Its translation is CASSYQTGMNTEAFF.